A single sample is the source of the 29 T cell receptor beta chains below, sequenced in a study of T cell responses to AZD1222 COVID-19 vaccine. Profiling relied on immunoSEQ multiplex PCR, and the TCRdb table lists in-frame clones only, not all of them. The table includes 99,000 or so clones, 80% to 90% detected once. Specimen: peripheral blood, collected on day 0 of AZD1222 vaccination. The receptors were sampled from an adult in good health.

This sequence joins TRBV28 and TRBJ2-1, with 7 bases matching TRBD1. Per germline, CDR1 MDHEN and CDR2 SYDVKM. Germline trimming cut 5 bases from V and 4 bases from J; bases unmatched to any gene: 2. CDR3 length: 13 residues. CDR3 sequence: CASSPTGYNEQFF. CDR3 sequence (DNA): TGTGCCAGCAGTCCGACAGGGTACAATGAGCAGTTCTTC.

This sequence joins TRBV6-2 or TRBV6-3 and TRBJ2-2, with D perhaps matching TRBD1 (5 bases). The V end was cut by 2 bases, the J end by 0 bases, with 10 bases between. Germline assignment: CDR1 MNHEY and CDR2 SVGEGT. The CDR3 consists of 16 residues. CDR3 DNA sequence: TGTGCCAGCAGTTACCAGGGTGGGTCGAACACCGGGGAGCTGTTTTTT. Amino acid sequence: CASSYQGGSNTGELFF.

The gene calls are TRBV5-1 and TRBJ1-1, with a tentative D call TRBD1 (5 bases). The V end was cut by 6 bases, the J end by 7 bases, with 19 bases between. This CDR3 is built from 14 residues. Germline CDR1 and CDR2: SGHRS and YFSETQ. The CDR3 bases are TGCGCCAGCAACTACCAGGGAGGACAAGGTGAAGCTTTCTTT. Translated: CASNYQGGQGEAFF.

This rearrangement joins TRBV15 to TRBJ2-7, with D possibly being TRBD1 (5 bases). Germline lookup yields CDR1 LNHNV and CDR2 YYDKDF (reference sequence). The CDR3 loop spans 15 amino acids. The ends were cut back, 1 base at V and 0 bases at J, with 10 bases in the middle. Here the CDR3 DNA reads TGTGCCACCAGCAGAGGCGCAGGGATCTCCTACGAGCAGTACTTC. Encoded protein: CATSRGAGISYEQYF.

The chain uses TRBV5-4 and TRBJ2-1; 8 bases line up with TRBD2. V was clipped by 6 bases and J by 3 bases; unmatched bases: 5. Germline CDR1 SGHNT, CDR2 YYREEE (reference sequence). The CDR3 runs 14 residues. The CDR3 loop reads CASKGGRNYNEQFF. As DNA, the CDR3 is TGTGCCAGCAAGGGCGGGAGGAACTACAATGAGCAGTTCTTC. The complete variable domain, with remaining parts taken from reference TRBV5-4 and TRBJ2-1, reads ETGVTQSPTHLIKTRGQQVTLRCSSQSGHNTVSWYQQALGQGPQFIFQYYREEENGRGNFPPRFSGLQFPNYSSELNVNALELDDSALYLCASKGGRNYNEQFFGPGTRLTVL.

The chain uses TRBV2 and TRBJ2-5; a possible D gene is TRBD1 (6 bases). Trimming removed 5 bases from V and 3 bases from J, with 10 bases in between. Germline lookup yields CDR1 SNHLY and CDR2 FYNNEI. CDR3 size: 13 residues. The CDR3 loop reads CASSNYREETQYF. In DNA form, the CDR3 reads TGTGCCAGCAGTAATTACAGGGAAGAGACCCAGTACTTC.

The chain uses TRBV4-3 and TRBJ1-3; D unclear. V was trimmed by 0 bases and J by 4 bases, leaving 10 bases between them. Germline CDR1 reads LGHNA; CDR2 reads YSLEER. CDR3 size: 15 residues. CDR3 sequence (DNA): TGCGCCAGCAGCCAAGATCTCGGCGTAGGAAACACCATATATTTT. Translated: CASSQDLGVGNTIYF.

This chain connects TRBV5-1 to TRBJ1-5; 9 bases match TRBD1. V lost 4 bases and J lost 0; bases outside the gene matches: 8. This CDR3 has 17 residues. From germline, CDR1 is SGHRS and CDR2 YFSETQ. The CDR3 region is CASSRDRESYSNQPQHF. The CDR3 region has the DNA TGCGCCAGCAGCCGGGACAGGGAAAGCTATAGCAATCAGCCCCAGCATTTT.

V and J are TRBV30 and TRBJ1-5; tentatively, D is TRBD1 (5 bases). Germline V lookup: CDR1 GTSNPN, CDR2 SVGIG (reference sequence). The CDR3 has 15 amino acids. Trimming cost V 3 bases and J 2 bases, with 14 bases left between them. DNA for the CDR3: TGTGCCTGGAGGTCGAGAGGGGATGGCAATCAGCCCCAGCATTTT. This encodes CAWRSRGDGNQPQHF.

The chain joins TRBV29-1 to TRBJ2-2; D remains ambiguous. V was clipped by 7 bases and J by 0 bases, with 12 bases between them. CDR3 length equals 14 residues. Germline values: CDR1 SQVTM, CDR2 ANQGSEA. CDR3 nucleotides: TGCAGCGGACGCGAGCAGACGAACACCGGGGAGCTGTTTTTT. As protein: CSGREQTNTGELFF.

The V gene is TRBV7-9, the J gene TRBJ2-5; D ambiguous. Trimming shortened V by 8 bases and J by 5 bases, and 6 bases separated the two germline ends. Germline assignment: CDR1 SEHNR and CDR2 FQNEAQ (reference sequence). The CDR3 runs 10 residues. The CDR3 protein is CASGSETQYF. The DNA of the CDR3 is TGTGCCAGCGGCTCGGAGACCCAGTACTTC.

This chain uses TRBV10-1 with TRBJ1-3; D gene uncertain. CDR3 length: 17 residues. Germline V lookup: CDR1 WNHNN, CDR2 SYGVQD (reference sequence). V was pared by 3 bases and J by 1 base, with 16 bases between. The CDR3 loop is CASSEFRWGTSGNTIYF. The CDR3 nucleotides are TGCGCCAGCAGTGAATTTAGGTGGGGAACTTCTGGAAACACCATATATTTT.

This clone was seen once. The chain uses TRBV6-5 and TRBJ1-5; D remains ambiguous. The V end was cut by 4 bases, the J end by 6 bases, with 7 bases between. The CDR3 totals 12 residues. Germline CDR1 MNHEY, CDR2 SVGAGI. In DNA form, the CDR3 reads TGTGCCAGCAGTTCGTCCGGTCAGCCCCAGCATTTT. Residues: CASSSSGQPQHF.

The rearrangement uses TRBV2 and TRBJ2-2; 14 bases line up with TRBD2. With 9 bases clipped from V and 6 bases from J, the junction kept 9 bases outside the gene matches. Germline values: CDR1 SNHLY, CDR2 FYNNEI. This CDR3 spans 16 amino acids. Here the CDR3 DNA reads TGTGCCAGTCGACTAGCGGGAGGGCCTGGGTCCGGGGAGCTGTTTTTT. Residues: CASRLAGGPGSGELFF.

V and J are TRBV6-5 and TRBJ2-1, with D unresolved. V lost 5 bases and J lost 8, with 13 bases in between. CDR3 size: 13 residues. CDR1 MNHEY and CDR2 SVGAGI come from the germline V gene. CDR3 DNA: TGTGCCAGCAGTCACCCCCCCCGCTATGAGCAGTTCTTC. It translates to CASSHPPRYEQFF.

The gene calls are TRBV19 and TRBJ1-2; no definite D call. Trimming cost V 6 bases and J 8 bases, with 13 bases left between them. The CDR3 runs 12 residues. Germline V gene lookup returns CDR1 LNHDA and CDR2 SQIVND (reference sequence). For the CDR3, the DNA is TGTGCCAGTAGAGATAAAGGGCGCGGCTACACCTTC. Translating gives CASRDKGRGYTF.

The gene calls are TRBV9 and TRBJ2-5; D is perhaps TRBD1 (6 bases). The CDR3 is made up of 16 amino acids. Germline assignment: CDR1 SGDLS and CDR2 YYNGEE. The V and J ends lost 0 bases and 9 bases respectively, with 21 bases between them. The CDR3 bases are TGTGCCAGCAGCGTAGCGGGCAGTCGTGACCAGGGGTCCCAGTACTTC. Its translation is CASSVAGSRDQGSQYF.

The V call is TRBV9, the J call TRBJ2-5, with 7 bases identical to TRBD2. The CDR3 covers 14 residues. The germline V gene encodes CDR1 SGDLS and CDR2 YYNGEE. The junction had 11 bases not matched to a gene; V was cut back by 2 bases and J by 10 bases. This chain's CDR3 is CASSVLASGGDQYF. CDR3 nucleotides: TGTGCCAGCAGCGTTCTGGCTAGCGGAGGAGACCAGTACTTC.

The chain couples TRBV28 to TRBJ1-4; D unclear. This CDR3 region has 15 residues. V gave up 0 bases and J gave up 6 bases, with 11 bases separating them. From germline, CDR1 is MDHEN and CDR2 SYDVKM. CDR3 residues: CASSLWPRPDEKLFF. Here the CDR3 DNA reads TGTGCCAGCAGTTTATGGCCCAGACCAGATGAAAAACTGTTTTTT.

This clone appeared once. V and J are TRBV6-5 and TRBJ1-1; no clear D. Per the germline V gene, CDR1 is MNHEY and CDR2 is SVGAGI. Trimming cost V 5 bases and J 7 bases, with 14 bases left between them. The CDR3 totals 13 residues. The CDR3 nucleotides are TGTGCCAGCAGTCTCTCCGGGCCAAATGAAGCTTTCTTT. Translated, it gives CASSLSGPNEAFF.

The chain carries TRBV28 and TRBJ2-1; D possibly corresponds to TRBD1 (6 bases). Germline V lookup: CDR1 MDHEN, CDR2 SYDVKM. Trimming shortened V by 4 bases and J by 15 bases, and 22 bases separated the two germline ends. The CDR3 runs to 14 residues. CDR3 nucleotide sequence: TGTGCCAGCAGTTACCTAAGCCTAGGGGGTCGGGCGTTCTTC. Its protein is CASSYLSLGGRAFF.

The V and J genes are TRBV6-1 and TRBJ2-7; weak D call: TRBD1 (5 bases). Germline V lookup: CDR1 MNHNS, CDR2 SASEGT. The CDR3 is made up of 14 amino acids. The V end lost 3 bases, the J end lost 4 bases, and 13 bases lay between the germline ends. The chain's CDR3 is CASSEGHRTYEQYF. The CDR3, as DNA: TGTGCCAGCAGTGAGGGGCACAGGACATACGAGCAGTACTTC.

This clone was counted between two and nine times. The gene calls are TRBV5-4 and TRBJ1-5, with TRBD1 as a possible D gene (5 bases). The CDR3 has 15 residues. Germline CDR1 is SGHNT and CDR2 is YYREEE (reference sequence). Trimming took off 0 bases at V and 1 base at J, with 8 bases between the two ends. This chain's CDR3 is CASSLVPGSNQPQHF. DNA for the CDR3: TGTGCCAGCAGCTTGGTTCCAGGGAGCAATCAGCCCCAGCATTTT.

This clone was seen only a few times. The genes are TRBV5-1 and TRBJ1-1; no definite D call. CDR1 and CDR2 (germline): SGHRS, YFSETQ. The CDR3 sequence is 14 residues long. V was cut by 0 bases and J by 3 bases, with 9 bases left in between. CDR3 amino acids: CASSLEIPYTEAFF. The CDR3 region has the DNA TGCGCCAGCAGCTTGGAGATCCCCTACACTGAAGCTTTCTTT.

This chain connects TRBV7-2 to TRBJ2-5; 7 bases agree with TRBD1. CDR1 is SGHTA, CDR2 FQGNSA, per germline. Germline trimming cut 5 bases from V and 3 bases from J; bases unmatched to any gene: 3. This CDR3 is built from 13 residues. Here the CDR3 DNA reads TGTGCCAGCAGCCGCACAGGGGAAGAGACCCAGTACTTC. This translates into CASSRTGEETQYF. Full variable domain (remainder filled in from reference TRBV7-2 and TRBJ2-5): GAGVSQSPSNKVTEKGKDVELRCDPISGHTALYWYRQSLGQGLEFLIYFQGNSAPDKSGLPSDRFSAERTGGSVSTLTIQRTQQEDSAVYLCASSRTGEETQYFGPGTRLLVL.

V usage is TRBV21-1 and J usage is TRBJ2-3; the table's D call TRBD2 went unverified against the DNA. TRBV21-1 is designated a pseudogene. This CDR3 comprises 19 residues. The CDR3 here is CASSKATPGTSAYTDTQYF. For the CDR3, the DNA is TGTGCCAGCAGCAAAGCCACCCCGGGGACTAGCGCATACACAGATACGCAGTATTTT.

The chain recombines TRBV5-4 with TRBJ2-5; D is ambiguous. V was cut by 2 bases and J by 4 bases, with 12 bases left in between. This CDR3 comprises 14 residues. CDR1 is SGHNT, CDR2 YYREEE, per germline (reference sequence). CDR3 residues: CASSFARTLETQYF. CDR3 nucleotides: TGTGCCAGCAGCTTTGCTAGAACGTTAGAGACCCAGTACTTC.

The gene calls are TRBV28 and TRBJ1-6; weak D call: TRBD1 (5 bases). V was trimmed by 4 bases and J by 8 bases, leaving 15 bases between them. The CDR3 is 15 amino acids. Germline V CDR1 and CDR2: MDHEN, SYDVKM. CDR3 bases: TGTGCCAGCAGTTCTCCCGGGACGGAAGATTCACCCCTCCACTTT. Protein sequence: CASSSPGTEDSPLHF.

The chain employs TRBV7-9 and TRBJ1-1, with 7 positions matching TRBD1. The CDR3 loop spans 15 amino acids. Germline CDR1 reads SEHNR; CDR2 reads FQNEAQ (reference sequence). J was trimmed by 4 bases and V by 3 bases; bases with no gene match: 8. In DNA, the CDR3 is TGTGCCAGCAGCTTGACAGGGAAGGGAGGCACTGAAGCTTTCTTT. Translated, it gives CASSLTGKGGTEAFF.